The 27 T cell receptor beta chains listed next were all sequenced from one sample in a study of CD8+ T cells in alopecia areata (dated by TCRdb to the late 2010s). The library was prepared using the immunoSEQ multiplex PCR assay. RNA was extracted from all samples and reverse transcribed into cDNA as template for TCR sequencing. TCRdb re-hosts the immuneACCESS table, in-frame sequences only. Its copies lack some clones; in the studies checked, an unresolved V gene accounts for under half of them, and the cause for the rest is not known. The sample table holds fewer than 200,000 clones, of which less than 70% were seen once. 12% to 15% of the sample is in the top ten clones. Explained via the paper, the time point label denotes: about 25 weeks on oral tofacitinib. Per the publication, the treatment or condition label means: oral pan-JAK inhibitor, 5-10 mg twice daily. Here the sequenced sample was CD4+ T cells sorted from blood, taken at week 24, from a patient treated with tofacitinib. The receptors were sampled from a human donor with alopecia areata.

The chain uses TRBV7-2 and TRBJ2-3; D might be TRBD2 (5 bases). Trimming left V 2 bases short and J 10 bases short, with 10 bases between. The CDR3 contains 12 residues. Germline lookup yields CDR1 SGHTA and CDR2 FQGNSA. CDR3 sequence reads: CASSLTEGAQYF. For the CDR3, the DNA is TGTGCCAGCAGCTTAACCGAGGGTGCGCAGTATTTT.

The table lists this clone with a few counts. J is TRBJ1-1 and V is TRBV11-2; D gene unclear. Germline CDR1 SGHAT, CDR2 FQNNGV. The CDR3 extends over 15 amino acids. Trimming took 0 bases from V and 0 from J, leaving 8 bases between them. CDR3 loop: CASSLDPSVNTEAFF. The CDR3 DNA reads as TGTGCCAGCAGCTTAGACCCCTCGGTGAACACTGAAGCTTTCTTT.

The chain is built from TRBV9 and TRBJ2-3, with D uncertain. The length of the CDR3 is 14 residues. V was clipped by 0 bases and J by 3 bases, with 8 bases between them. In germline, CDR1 is SGDLS, CDR2 YYNGEE. The CDR3 nucleotides read TGTGCCAGCAGCGTAGATGCGAGGACAGATACGCAGTATTTT. Translation: CASSVDARTDTQYF.

The gene calls are TRBV4-3 and TRBJ2-2; D unresolved. Germline V gene sequence: CDR1 LGHNA, CDR2 YSLEER. This CDR3 has 15 residues. V lost 0 bases and J lost 3, with 8 bases in between. CDR3 in amino acids: CASSQDSGYTGELFF. The CDR3 DNA sequence: TGCGCCAGCAGCCAAGATTCAGGTTACACCGGGGAGCTGTTTTTT.

This clone turned up a few times. The chain has TRBV29-1 and TRBJ2-5; D gene ambiguous. Trimming took 6 bases from V and 2 from J, leaving 10 bases between them. The CDR3 contains 12 residues. Germline-derived CDR1 and CDR2 are SQVTM and ANQGSEA. CDR3 in DNA: TGCAGCGTCGTAGTGGTTCAAGAGACCCAGTACTTC. Encoded protein: CSVVVVQETQYF.

This clone appeared a few times. V gene TRBV30 combines with J gene TRBJ2-4; D is unclear. The CDR3 totals 13 residues. The ends were cut back, 2 bases at V and 3 bases at J, with 8 bases in the middle. Germline assignment: CDR1 GTSNPN and CDR2 SVGIG (reference sequence). The chain's CDR3 is CAWSWQVKNIQYF. DNA for the CDR3: TGTGCCTGGAGTTGGCAGGTCAAAAACATTCAGTACTTC.

Here the CDR3 DNA reads TGTGCCAGTAGTATGCGGACTTCGCGGGGTCAAGAGACCCAGTACTTC. As protein: CASSMRTSRGQETQYF. This chain uses TRBV19 with TRBJ2-5; D possibly corresponds to TRBD2 (6 bases). In germline, CDR1 is LNHDA, CDR2 SQIVND (reference sequence). V lost 3 bases to trimming and J lost 2 bases, with 16 bases between them. This CDR3 comprises 16 residues.

The chain uses TRBV9 and TRBJ2-7, with a possible D match to TRBD1 (5 bases). CDR1 is SGDLS, CDR2 YYNGEE, per germline. The CDR3 is 14 amino acids. Between the trimmed V and J ends, which lost 0 bases and 6 bases, there was a span of 13 bases. The chain's CDR3 is CASSVEPQGGEQYF. The CDR3 DNA sequence: TGTGCCAGCAGCGTAGAGCCTCAGGGTGGCGAGCAGTACTTC.

Only one count was recorded for this clone. The chain combines TRBV10-3 with TRBJ1-5; TRBD1 matches at 7 bases. CDR1 and CDR2 (germline): ENHRY, SYGVKD. The CDR3 extends over 14 amino acids. V shed 4 bases and J 5 bases; nucleotides not matched to a gene: 5. The CDR3 DNA reads as TGTGCCATCAGTGGACAGGGTGGGGATCAGCCCCAGCATTTT. The encoded protein is CAISGQGGDQPQHF.

This chain connects TRBV15 to TRBJ2-5; unclear D gene. CDR1 is LNHNV, CDR2 YYDKDF, per germline (reference sequence). V was trimmed by 1 base and J by 3 bases, leaving 6 bases between them. This CDR3 is built from 13 residues. The chain's CDR3 is CATSRGPKETQYF. The CDR3 DNA sequence: TGTGCCACCAGCAGAGGCCCAAAAGAGACCCAGTACTTC. The variable domain in full, with the rest retrieved from reference TRBV15 and TRBJ2-5, is DAMVIQNPRYQVTQFGKPVTLSCSQTLNHNVMYWYQQKSSQAPKLLFHYYDKDFNNEADTPDNFQSRRPNTSFCFLDIRSPGLGDTAMYLCATSRGPKETQYFGPGTRLLVL.

This clone was counted between two and nine times. The chain joins TRBV7-9 to TRBJ2-5, with 10 nucleotides matching TRBD1. The CDR3 runs 14 residues. Germline-derived CDR1 and CDR2 are SEHNR and FQNEAQ (reference sequence). Germline trimming cut 3 bases from V and 5 bases from J; bases unmatched to any gene: 3. In DNA form, the CDR3 reads TGTGCCAGCAGCTTGGGGACAGGGGCCGAGACCCAGTACTTC. Translated, it gives CASSLGTGAETQYF.

This clone occurred once. The chain is built from TRBV5-1 and TRBJ2-5; TRBD2 aligns across 11 bases. Germline CDR1 is SGHRS and CDR2 is YFSETQ. CDR3 size: 15 residues. With V trimmed by 4 bases and J by 5 bases, 7 bases remained unmatched. CDR3 nucleotides: TGCGCCAGCAGCGTGGCTAGCGGGGGGTCTGAGACCCAGTACTTC. It translates to CASSVASGGSETQYF.

This clone was seen only a few times. The chain combines TRBV7-9 with TRBJ1-1; D gene unclear. The germline V gene has CDR1 SEHNR and CDR2 FQNEAQ (reference sequence). The V gene lost 2 bases and the J gene lost 1 base, with 5 bases spanning the gap. The CDR3 sequence is 13 residues long. The CDR3 loop reads CASSLHENTEAFF. The CDR3 bases are TGTGCCAGCAGCTTACATGAGAACACTGAAGCTTTCTTT.

The count of this clone is one. The chain employs TRBV29-1 and TRBJ1-5; no firm D call. V lost 4 bases, J lost 5 bases, and 15 bases lay in between. The CDR3 spans 14 residues. CDR1 SQVTM and CDR2 ANQGSEA come from the germline V gene. The CDR3 spells CSVATIGLDQPQHF. CDR3 in DNA: TGCAGCGTTGCCACAATCGGGCTGGATCAGCCCCAGCATTTT.

The sample holds a few counts of this clone. In DNA, the CDR3 is TGCAGCGTTGAAATCGCCGCAGGAGGTGAGCAGTTCTTC. This sequence encodes CSVEIAAGGEQFF. The rearrangement uses TRBV29-1 and TRBJ2-1, with a possible D match to TRBD2 (5 bases). Germline V gives CDR1 SQVTM, CDR2 ANQGSEA. Deletions cut 2 bases from V and 9 bases from J, with 14 bases between. This CDR3 region has 13 residues.

This chain uses TRBV30 with TRBJ1-4, with D possibly matching TRBD1 (6 bases). Germline V gene lookup returns CDR1 GTSNPN and CDR2 SVGIG (reference sequence). Trimming stripped 5 bases from V and 8 bases from J, with 15 bases between. CDR3 size: 13 residues. CDR3 nucleotides: TGTGCCTGGGAGAGAGGGGGACGGGAAAAACTGTTTTTT. Protein: CAWERGGREKLFF.

The rearrangement joins TRBV30 to TRBJ1-5; 7 bases agree with TRBD1. This CDR3 has 21 amino acids. The junction had 21 bases not matched to a gene; V was cut back by 0 bases and J by 1 base. In germline, CDR1 is GTSNPN, CDR2 SVGIG (reference sequence). CDR3 loop: CAWSVRRAGGSEVVSNQPQHF. The CDR3 DNA sequence: TGTGCCTGGAGTGTACGTCGGGCAGGGGGTAGTGAGGTAGTCAGCAATCAGCCCCAGCATTTT.

The J gene is TRBJ2-4, the V gene TRBV29-1; D might be TRBD1 or TRBD2, each matching 5 bases. CDR1 is SQVTM, CDR2 ANQGSEA, per germline. This CDR3 comprises 13 residues. V dropped 8 bases and J dropped 7 bases, with 18 bases sitting between them. This CDR3 is CSSRVTGGNIQYF. For the CDR3, the DNA is TGCAGCTCCCGAGTAACTGGGGGTAACATTCAGTACTTC.

The table lists this clone with a few counts. The chain joins TRBV7-2 to TRBJ2-5; TRBD2 matches at 9 bases. Trimming removed 1 base from V and 2 bases from J; junction bases left unmatched: 5. Germline CDR1 and CDR2: SGHTA and FQGNSA. This CDR3 region has 16 residues. CDR3: CASSLVAGAKQETQYF. CDR3 DNA sequence: TGTGCCAGCAGCTTAGTAGCGGGGGCCAAACAAGAGACCCAGTACTTC.

The chain employs TRBV19 and TRBJ2-1, with 9 bases matching TRBD1. The CDR3 extends over 14 amino acids. The germline V gene encodes CDR1 LNHDA and CDR2 SQIVND (reference sequence). Trimming removed 7 bases from V and 4 bases from J; junction bases left unmatched: 5. CDR3 sequence: CASKRTGVYNEQFF. The CDR3 region has the DNA TGTGCCAGTAAGAGGACAGGGGTGTACAATGAGCAGTTCTTC.

Only a few counts were recorded for this clone. The rearrangement uses TRBV29-1 and TRBJ2-1, with 8 positions matching TRBD2. The CDR3 runs 12 residues. The germline gives CDR1 SQVTM, CDR2 ANQGSEA. Unmatched junction bases numbered 6, after V lost 7 bases and J lost 7 bases. CDR3 nucleotides: TGCAGCGGACGGACGGGGGGGAATGAGCAGTTCTTC. This gives the protein CSGRTGGNEQFF.

The J gene is TRBJ2-3, the V gene TRBV15, with TRBD2 matching over 7 bases. The V segment lost 7 bases and the J segment 6 bases; nucleotides outside the gene matches: 1. The CDR3 is made up of 11 amino acids. CDR1 LNHNV and CDR2 YYDKDF come from the germline V gene (reference sequence). CDR3 DNA: TGTGCCACCACGCGGGGGGATACGCAGTATTTT. Protein: CATTRGDTQYF.

The chain uses TRBV4-1 and TRBJ2-3; the match to TRBD2 covers 12 bases. Germline V gene data show CDR1 as MGHRA and CDR2 as YSYEKL. The V and J ends lost 4 bases and 3 bases, in that order; junction bases with no gene match: 11. CDR3 length equals 18 residues. CDR3 nucleotides: TGCGCCAGCAGCCTCTCTCCTCCTAGCGGGGGGGCAACAGATACGCAGTATTTT. Translating it yields CASSLSPPSGGATDTQYF.

V and J are TRBV30 and TRBJ1-1, with 9 bases that match TRBD1. With V trimmed by 2 bases and J by 1 base, 5 bases remained unmatched. CDR3 size: 15 residues. Germline V gene sequence: CDR1 GTSNPN, CDR2 SVGIG (reference sequence). Here the CDR3 reads CAWSWKGQGNTEAFF. CDR3 sequence (DNA): TGTGCCTGGAGTTGGAAGGGACAGGGGAACACTGAAGCTTTCTTT.

This clone was observed a handful of times. The V call is TRBV2, the J call TRBJ2-4, with D maybe TRBD2 (7 bases). The V gene lost 6 bases and the J gene lost 0 bases, with 15 bases spanning the gap. The germline gives CDR1 SNHLY, CDR2 FYNNEI. The CDR3 has 16 residues. CDR3 sequence reads: CASSPGEGGAKNIQYF. CDR3 bases: TGTGCCAGCAGCCCCGGGGAGGGGGGAGCCAAAAACATTCAGTACTTC.

This clone was observed a handful of times. This rearrangement joins TRBV2 to TRBJ1-1; D gene unclear. CDR1 SNHLY and CDR2 FYNNEI come from the germline V gene. CDR3 size: 10 residues. V dropped 6 bases and J dropped 11 bases, with 10 bases sitting between them. The CDR3, as DNA: TGTGCCAGCAGCCTAAGAATGGCTTTCTTT. Translating gives CASSLRMAFF.

The chain has TRBV7-9 and TRBJ2-5; perhaps TRBD1 as D (6 bases). This CDR3 spans 19 amino acids. Germline V gives CDR1 SEHNR, CDR2 FQNEAQ (reference sequence). The germline V and J ends were trimmed by 4 bases and 2 bases, with 26 bases remaining between them. CDR3 nucleotides: TGTGCCAGCAGCTCGACAGGACCCCTCATCAGCCCGCGACAAGAGACCCAGTACTTC. The encoded protein is CASSSTGPLISPRQETQYF. The variable domain in full, completed from reference TRBV7-9 and TRBJ2-5, reads DTGVSQNPRHKITKRGQNVTFRCDPISEHNRLYWYRQTLGQGPEFLTYFQNEAQLEKSRLLSDRFSAERPKGSFSTLEIQRTEQGDSAMYLCASSSTGPLISPRQETQYFGPGTRLLVL.